This is a list of T cell receptor beta chains from one sample in a study of PD-1 blockade in classical Hodgkin lymphoma. Measured with immunoSEQ multiplex PCR; TCRdb has only the in-frame clones, and not every one. Of about 98,000 clones listed, around 90% are singletons. The material sequenced was peripheral blood mononuclear cells (PBMCs), taken at baseline. These receptors came from a human donor with classical Hodgkin lymphoma. CDR3s include the opening cysteine and the closing phenylalanine or tryptophan.

v_call	j_call	cdr3_aa
TRBV6-1	TRBJ2-2	CASSEVWIGQGSTGELFF
TRBV7-9	TRBJ2-1	CASSGLNNEQFF
TRBV7-8	TRBJ2-1	CASSLLVALGNEQFF
TRBV6-6	TRBJ1-2	CASREGNAGGAPTF
TRBV25-1	TRBJ2-1	CASSSRVVQGIPHNEQFF
TRBV4-1	TRBJ2-1	CASSQLTSGGYNEQFF
TRBV6-5	TRBJ1-1	CASSYSRNTEAFF
TRBV5-6	TRBJ2-3	CASSSGTSGTDTQYF
TRBV25-1	TRBJ1-4	CASTLNEKLFF
TRBV5-1	TRBJ2-7	CASRTGQIPYEQYF
TRBV2	TRBJ2-1	CASSETTVRQNNEQFF
TRBV30	TRBJ1-4	CAWSAPDRDGVGEKLFF
TRBV6-1	TRBJ2-1	CASRVGTSGTDEQFF
TRBV9	TRBJ2-1	CASSVATITSGNQKDNEQFF
TRBV27	TRBJ2-7	CASRRSRNYEQYF
TRBV29-1	TRBJ1-1	CSVEGGGRNTEAFF
TRBV2	TRBJ2-3	CASYPKTAGDRADTQYF
TRBV6-5	TRBJ2-7	CASSYGLRGPYEQYF
TRBV27	TRBJ2-3	CASQGLAGRTYTDTQYF
TRBV27	-	CASSLPGQNYEQYF
TRBV4-1	TRBJ2-7	CASSPGRGPYEQYF
TRBV15	TRBJ2-2	CATSKAGSGAPGELFF
TRBV5-1	TRBJ2-7	CASSLALSIHGDEQYF